What follows describes a single T cell receptor (beta chain). The CDR3 sequence is 13 residues long. Germline V gene lookup returns CDR1 LNHDA and CDR2 SQIVND (reference sequence). V shed 5 bases and J shed 6 bases, with 13 bases lying between them. This sample stems from a study of OX40 agonist ivuxolimab in advanced cancers. Background on the study: At 0.01 to 10 mg/kg, ivuxolimab was administered intravenously to patients every 2 weeks.

Produced via immunoSEQ multiplex PCR; TCRdb's table is partial and in-frame only. The repertoire holds about 70,000 clones, with approximately 81% as singletons. V and J are TRBV19 and TRBJ1-2; D is undetermined. This sequence was found in an adult with an advanced solid tumor such as melanoma, head and neck, liver or kidney cancer. This specimen was CD4+ or CD8+ T cells sorted from blood, taken in a trial of the OX40 agonist ivuxolimab. For the CDR3, the DNA is TGTGCCAGTAGTCTCACGGAAAGGCATGGCTACACCTTC. Translation: CASSLTERHGYTF.